This TCR beta chain was observed in a study of cytomegalovirus exposure and HLA in healthy donors. Study-wide results and limits: The TCR clusters that emerged in the first cohort tended, a later analysis found, to co-occur in the 120 or so validation repertoires. Most TCR sequences proved rare, with some public TCRs found in many donors. The classifier reportedly diagnosed cytomegalovirus status with high specificity and sensitivity.

Data came from immunoSEQ multiplex PCR; TCRdb stores just in-frame clones and leaves some out. In the table there are 76,000 or so clones, approximately 94% of which are singletons. The CDR3 is 13 residues long. V was clipped by 0 bases and J by 5 bases, with 5 bases between them. Germline-derived CDR1 and CDR2 are GTSNPN and SVGIG (reference sequence). On this clone itself: Its antigen is unidentified.

Sequenced sample: PBMCs. The chain combines TRBV30 with TRBJ1-6; the D gene is possibly TRBD1 (5 bases). This TCR derives from a woman aged 18-35 years in good health and CMV-seropositive. CDR3 DNA sequence: TGTGCCTGGAGTGTAGGGGATAATTCACCCCTCCACTTT. Its translation: CAWSVGDNSPLHF.